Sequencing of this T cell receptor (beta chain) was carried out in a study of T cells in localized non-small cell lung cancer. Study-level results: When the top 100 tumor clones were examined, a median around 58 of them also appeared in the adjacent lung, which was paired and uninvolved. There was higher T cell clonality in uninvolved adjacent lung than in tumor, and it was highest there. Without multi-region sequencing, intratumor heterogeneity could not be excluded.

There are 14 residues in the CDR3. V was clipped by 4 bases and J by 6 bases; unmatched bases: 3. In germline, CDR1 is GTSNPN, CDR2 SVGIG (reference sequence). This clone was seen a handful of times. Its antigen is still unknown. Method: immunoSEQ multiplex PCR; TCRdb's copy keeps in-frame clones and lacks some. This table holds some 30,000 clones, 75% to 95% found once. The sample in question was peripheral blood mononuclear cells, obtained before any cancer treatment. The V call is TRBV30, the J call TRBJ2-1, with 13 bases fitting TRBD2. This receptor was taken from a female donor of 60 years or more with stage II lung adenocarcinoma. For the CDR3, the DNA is TGTGCCTGGATAGGACTAGCGGGAGCCAATGAGCAGTTCTTC. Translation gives CAWIGLAGANEQFF.